This entry lists 17 T cell receptor beta chains sequenced from one sample in a study of CD8 T cells in ankylosing spondylitis. From the 5' RACE reads, TCRdb called clonotypes with MiXCR, one entry per CDR3 protein. The sample yields more than 150,000 distinct CDR3 sequences, roughly 18% seen once. The sample comprised blood, either unsorted or a sorted T cell fraction (not recorded which). Source of these receptors: a male donor aged 5 to 30 with ankylosing spondylitis or in good health (not recorded which).

This clonotype was counted only a few times. V usage is TRBV19 and J usage is TRBJ2-1; 11 nucleotides agree with TRBD2. The CDR3 runs to 14 residues. J was trimmed by 5 bases and V by 7 bases; bases with no gene match: 4. Germline lookup yields CDR1 LNHDA and CDR2 SQIVND (reference sequence). The CDR3 reads CASTLGLADNEQFF. For the CDR3, the DNA is TGTGCCAGTACCTTGGGACTAGCGGACAATGAGCAGTTCTTC.

The rearrangement links TRBV5-1 to TRBJ1-1; 9 bases are a match to TRBD1. Germline CDR1 SGHRS, CDR2 YFSETQ. The CDR3 is 16 amino acids. The ends lost 2 bases at V and 0 bases at J; junction bases unmatched: 5. The CDR3 DNA is TGCGCCAGCAGCTTTCCGGGACAGGGTGTGAACACTGAAGCTTTCTTT. Translation: CASSFPGQGVNTEAFF.

This clonotype was detected ten times or more. The chain combines TRBV20-1 with TRBJ1-2; D not resolved. The CDR3 is made up of 12 amino acids. Deletions cut 4 bases from V and 3 bases from J, with 9 bases between. Per germline, CDR1 DFQATT and CDR2 SNEGSKA (reference sequence). This CDR3 is CSATANHYGYTF. The CDR3 DNA reads as TGCAGTGCTACAGCTAATCACTATGGCTACACCTTC.

Many counts were recorded for this clonotype. CDR3 amino acids: CASSQGRAGGGNEQFF. Written as DNA, the CDR3 is TGCGCCAGCAGCCAAGGGAGAGCGGGAGGGGGCAATGAGCAGTTCTTC. The gene calls are TRBV4-1 and TRBJ2-1; 10 nucleotides line up with TRBD2. J gave up 6 bases and V 1 base, and 6 bases lay outside the gene matches. The CDR3 length is 16 residues. Germline lookup yields CDR1 MGHRA and CDR2 YSYEKL.

This clonotype has a count of ten or more. This rearrangement joins TRBV28 to TRBJ2-3; D might be TRBD1 or TRBD2, each matching 5 bases. V lost 2 bases to trimming and J lost 8 bases, with 11 bases between them. The germline V gene has CDR1 MDHEN and CDR2 SYDVKM. The CDR3 has 13 amino acids. Here the CDR3 reads CASSLHRDVTQYF. Written as DNA, the CDR3 is TGTGCCAGCAGTTTACATCGGGACGTTACGCAGTATTTT.

This clonotype was seen at least ten times. CDR3 protein: CASSFDLAGGNDEQFF. For the CDR3, the DNA is TGTGCCAGCAGTTTCGATCTAGCGGGAGGGAACGATGAGCAGTTCTTC. V is TRBV12-3 or TRBV12-4 and J is TRBJ2-1; 12 bases are a match to TRBD2. V gave up 3 bases and J gave up 8 bases; unmatched junction bases: 8. The CDR3 runs 16 residues.

This clonotype was seen ten or more times. This chain links TRBV12-3 or TRBV12-4 with TRBJ2-1; D unresolved. The V end lost 5 bases, the J end lost 0 bases, and 14 bases lay between the germline ends. The CDR3 spans 16 residues. The CDR3 loop is CASSALVAPSYNEQFF. CDR3 bases: TGTGCCAGCAGTGCCCTGGTGGCACCCTCCTACAATGAGCAGTTCTTC.

This clonotype was seen ten or more times. V is TRBV10-3 and J is TRBJ1-5; D is possibly TRBD1 (5 bases). The germline CDR1 and CDR2 sequences are ENHRY and SYGVKD. The CDR3 spans 13 residues. V lost 3 bases and J lost 6, with 9 bases in between. CDR3 region: CAISDRGGQPQHF. The CDR3 bases are TGTGCCATCAGTGACCGGGGGGGTCAGCCCCAGCATTTT.

The count of this clonotype is one. The chain has TRBV7-6 and TRBJ2-5; D gene uncertain. Trimming removed 1 base at V and 4 bases at J, with 7 bases between. Germline lookup yields CDR1 SGHVS and CDR2 FNYEAQ. The length of the CDR3 is 13 residues. CDR3: CASSLVLVETQYF. The CDR3 DNA follows: TGTGCCAGCAGCTTAGTCTTGGTAGAGACCCAGTACTTC.

This clonotype was picked up many times. The V and J genes are TRBV14 and TRBJ2-1, with D perhaps assigned TRBD1 or TRBD2 (5 bases each). Germline CDR1 and CDR2: SGHDN and FVKESK. This CDR3 region has 16 residues. The germline V and J ends were trimmed by 1 base and 2 bases, with 12 bases remaining between them. The CDR3 loop is CASSQGGWGTYNEQFF. DNA for the CDR3: TGTGCCAGCAGCCAAGGAGGATGGGGGACCTACAATGAGCAGTTCTTC.

The sample holds a few counts of this clonotype. The rearrangement links TRBV29-1 to TRBJ2-1, with D possibly TRBD1 on 5 matching bases. Between the trimmed V and J ends, which lost 0 bases and 1 base, there was a span of 16 bases. The CDR3 consists of 17 residues. The germline gives CDR1 SQVTM, CDR2 ANQGSEA. The CDR3 sequence: CSVEDYAGPTSYNEQFF. The CDR3 bases are TGCAGCGTTGAAGATTACGCAGGGCCTACTTCCTACAATGAGCAGTTCTTC.

The chain joins TRBV29-1 to TRBJ1-1; D gene unclear. V gave up 3 bases and J gave up 5 bases, with 10 bases separating them. The CDR3 covers 12 residues. Germline V gene lookup returns CDR1 SQVTM and CDR2 ANQGSEA. The CDR3 DNA sequence: TGCAGCGTTGATGTAGAGAGGACTGAAGCTTTCTTT. Protein sequence: CSVDVERTEAFF.

This clonotype was picked up many times. V and J are TRBV12-3 or TRBV12-4 and TRBJ2-7, with a possible D match to TRBD1 (5 bases). The V end lost 4 bases, the J end lost 3 bases, and 7 bases lay between the germline ends. The CDR3 runs to 12 residues. In nucleotides, the CDR3 is TGTGCCAGCAGTTCCGACAGCTACGAGCAGTACGTC. Residues: CASSSDSYEQYV.

This clonotype has at least ten counts. The V call is TRBV5-6, the J call TRBJ1-6; 7 positions agree with TRBD1. Germline V lookup: CDR1 SGHDT, CDR2 YYEEEE. V gave up 4 bases and J gave up 6 bases; unmatched junction bases: 7. The CDR3 is made up of 15 amino acids. The CDR3 is CASSIDRAFNSPLHF. The DNA for the CDR3 is TGTGCCAGCAGCATCGACAGGGCCTTTAATTCACCCCTCCACTTT.

This clonotype was seen only a few times. The DNA of the CDR3 is TGCGCCAGCAGCCGACCTGGGACGGAGGCGTCTTGGGACACCATATATTTT. This sequence encodes CASSRPGTEASWDTIYF. V usage is TRBV4-1 and J usage is TRBJ1-3; a weak D match, TRBD1 (5 bases). The V gene lost 4 bases and the J gene lost 8 bases, with 24 bases spanning the gap. The length of the CDR3 is 17 residues. The germline CDR1 and CDR2 sequences are MGHRA and YSYEKL.

This clonotype occurred many times. The chain uses TRBV12-5 and TRBJ2-7, with D possibly matching TRBD1 (5 bases). V was clipped by 1 base and J by 6 bases, with 19 bases between them. Germline CDR1 LGHNT, CDR2 FRNRAP. This CDR3 spans 16 amino acids. This chain's CDR3 is CASGLGQLGRACEQYV. The DNA for the CDR3 is TGTGCTAGTGGTTTGGGCCAACTTGGCAGGGCCTGCGAGCAGTACGTC.

This clonotype was recorded at least ten times. The chain is built from TRBV6-5 and TRBJ1-6, with D unclear. The length of the CDR3 is 17 residues. Germline loops: CDR1 MNHEY, CDR2 SVGAGI. V was trimmed by 6 bases and J by 0 bases, leaving 15 bases between them. The CDR3 coding sequence is TGTGCCAGCAGCACTAGGACGGGGAGCTCCTATAATTCACCCCTCCACTTT. Its translation: CASSTRTGSSYNSPLHF.